This TCR beta chain was recovered during a study of graft-versus-host responses after intestinal transplantation. Study-level background: Transplant types were multivisceral, liver-intestinal, or isolated intestinal.

TCRdb's table, derived via immunoSEQ multiplex PCR, lists solely in-frame clones and lacks some. Counted here are 20,000 to 30,000 clones, approximately 87% occurring once; the ten biggest clones make up 1.1%. Trimming pared 8 bases from V and 0 bases from J, leaving 16 bases between. The CDR3 has 16 amino acids. In germline, CDR1 is SNHLY, CDR2 FYNNEI. V usage is TRBV2 and J usage is TRBJ2-2; D possibly corresponds to TRBD1 (6 bases). The sequencing used PBMCs, collected approximately four weeks after intestinal transplant. The clonotype was recovered from a human patient who received an intestinal transplant, so some T cells may come from the graft donor. As DNA, the CDR3 is TGTGCCAGCTTTGAGGGACAAACATCGAACACCGGGGAGCTGTTTTTT. Residues: CASFEGQTSNTGELFF.